This entry lists 8 T cell receptor beta chains sequenced from one sample in a study of CD8 T cells in ankylosing spondylitis. TCRdb redid the calling of the 5' RACE reads with MiXCR, one entry per CDR3 protein. The sample holds 200,000 to 250,000 distinct CDR3 sequences, under 12% seen once. Sequencing used blood, either unsorted or a sorted T cell fraction (not recorded which). The receptors originated from a male donor with ankylosing spondylitis or in good health (not recorded which).

The J gene is TRBJ2-2, the V gene TRBV7-2; a weak D match, TRBD2 (6 bases). V lost 5 bases and J 7 bases, leaving 20 bases between the germline ends. From germline, CDR1 is SGHTA and CDR2 FQGNSA. CDR3 length: 16 amino acids. CDR3 nucleotide sequence: TGTGCCAGCAGCCGTAGTTCGGGGACTGCGGGCGGGGAGCTGTTTTTT. The encoded protein is CASSRSSGTAGGELFF.

Many counts were recorded for this clonotype. The rearrangement links TRBV20-1 to TRBJ2-1; 8 bases are a match to TRBD2. The CDR3 has 17 amino acids. J was trimmed by 0 bases and V by 0 bases; bases with no gene match: 7. Germline CDR1 reads DFQATT; CDR2 reads SNEGSKA (reference sequence). CDR3: CSARDRGGTSSYNEQFF. CDR3 sequence (DNA): TGCAGTGCTAGAGATCGGGGGGGGACTTCCTCCTACAATGAGCAGTTCTTC.

This clonotype was seen many times. The J gene is TRBJ2-6, the V gene TRBV29-1; TRBD1 or TRBD2 may be the D gene (5 bases each). Per germline, CDR1 SQVTM and CDR2 ANQGSEA. The CDR3 totals 18 residues. The V end lost 5 bases, the J end lost 4 bases, and 24 bases lay between the germline ends. For the CDR3, the DNA is TGCAGCGTTATGTCCCGGGACGGACCTTTGAGCGGGGCCAACGTCCTGACTTTC. This codes for CSVMSRDGPLSGANVLTF.

This clonotype was observed at least ten times. V is TRBV20-1 and J is TRBJ2-5; D ambiguous. The V end was cut by 0 bases, the J end by 5 bases, with 7 bases between. The germline V gene has CDR1 DFQATT and CDR2 SNEGSKA (reference sequence). The CDR3 consists of 12 residues. CDR3 DNA sequence: TGCAGTGCTAGAGAATCAGCGGAGACCCAGTACTTC. This translates into CSARESAETQYF.

This clonotype was found many times. The chain employs TRBV20-1 and TRBJ2-7; 12 bases line up with TRBD2. The CDR3 length is 17 residues. The ends lost 7 bases at V and 5 bases at J; junction bases unmatched: 18. Per germline, CDR1 DFQATT and CDR2 SNEGSKA (reference sequence). The DNA for the CDR3 is TGCAGTGACCTAAACCTAGCGGGGGGGCCTTATGTCCACGAGCAGTACTTC. Its protein product is CSDLNLAGGPYVHEQYF.

This clonotype was counted at least ten times. The chain has TRBV7-2 and TRBJ2-7; D gene uncertain. This CDR3 has 12 amino acids. V lost 5 bases, J lost 4 bases, and 9 bases lay in between. CDR1 and CDR2 from the germline V gene are SGHTA and FQGNSA. CDR3 nucleotide sequence: TGTGCCAGCAGCCCACGGATGTACGAGCAGTACTTC. Its protein is CASSPRMYEQYF.

The J gene is TRBJ2-3, the V gene TRBV28; weak D call: TRBD2 (5 bases). Germline V gives CDR1 MDHEN, CDR2 SYDVKM. V was trimmed by 6 bases and J by 3 bases, leaving 19 bases between them. CDR3 size: 16 residues. The CDR3 region has the DNA TGTGCCAGCAGCCCATTGCCGGGGATGCTTACAGATACGCAGTATTTT. This codes for CASSPLPGMLTDTQYF.

This clonotype was observed at least ten times. V and J are TRBV6-4 and TRBJ2-1, with 10 bases that match TRBD2. The CDR3 loop spans 15 amino acids. The germline V gene has CDR1 MRHNA and CDR2 SNTAGT. J gave up 4 bases and V 1 base, and 1 base lay outside the gene matches. The DNA of the CDR3 is TGTGCCAGCAGTGACTTAGCGGGGGGTTACAATGAGCAGTTCTTC. Residues: CASSDLAGGYNEQFF.